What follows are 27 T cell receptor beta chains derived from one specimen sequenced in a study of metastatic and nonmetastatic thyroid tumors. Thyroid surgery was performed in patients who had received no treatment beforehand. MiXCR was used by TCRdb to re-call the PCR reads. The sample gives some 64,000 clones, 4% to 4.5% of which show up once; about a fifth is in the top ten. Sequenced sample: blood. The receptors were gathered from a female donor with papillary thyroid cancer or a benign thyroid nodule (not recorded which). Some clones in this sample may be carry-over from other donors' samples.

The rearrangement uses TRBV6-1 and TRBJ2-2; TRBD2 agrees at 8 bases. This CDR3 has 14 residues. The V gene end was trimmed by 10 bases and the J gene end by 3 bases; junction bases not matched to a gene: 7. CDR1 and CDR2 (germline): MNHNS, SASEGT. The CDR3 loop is CATPGLGHTGELFF. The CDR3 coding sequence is TGTGCCACCCCGGGACTAGGCCACACCGGGGAGCTGTTTTTT.

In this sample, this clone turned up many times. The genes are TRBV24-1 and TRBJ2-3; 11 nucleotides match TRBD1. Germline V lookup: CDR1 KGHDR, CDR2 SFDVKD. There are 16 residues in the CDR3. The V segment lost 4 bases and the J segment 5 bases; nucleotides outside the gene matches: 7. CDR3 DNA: TGTGCCACCAGTGAGACTGGGACAGGGGGGGGAGATACGCAGTATTTT. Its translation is CATSETGTGGGDTQYF.

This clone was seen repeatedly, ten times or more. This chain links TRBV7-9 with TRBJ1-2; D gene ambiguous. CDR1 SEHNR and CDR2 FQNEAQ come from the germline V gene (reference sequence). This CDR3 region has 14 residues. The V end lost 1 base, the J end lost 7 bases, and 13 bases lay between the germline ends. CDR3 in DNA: TGTGCCAGCAGCTTAGATCTGCAGGAGCGTGGCTACACCTTC. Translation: CASSLDLQERGYTF.

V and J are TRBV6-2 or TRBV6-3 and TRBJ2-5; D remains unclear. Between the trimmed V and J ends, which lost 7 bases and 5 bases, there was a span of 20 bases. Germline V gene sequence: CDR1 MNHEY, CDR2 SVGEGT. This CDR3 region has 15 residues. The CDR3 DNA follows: TGTGCCAGCATCCCCAGGAGAACCCAGTGGGAGACCCAGTACTTC. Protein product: CASIPRRTQWETQYF.

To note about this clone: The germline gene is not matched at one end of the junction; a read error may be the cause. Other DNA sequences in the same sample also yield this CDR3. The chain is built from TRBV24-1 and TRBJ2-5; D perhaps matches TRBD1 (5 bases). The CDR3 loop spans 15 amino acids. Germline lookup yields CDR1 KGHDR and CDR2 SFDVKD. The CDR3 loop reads CATSDGRTRVETQYF. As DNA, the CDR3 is TGTGCCACCAGTGATGGAAGAACCAGGGTAGAGACCCAGTATTTC.

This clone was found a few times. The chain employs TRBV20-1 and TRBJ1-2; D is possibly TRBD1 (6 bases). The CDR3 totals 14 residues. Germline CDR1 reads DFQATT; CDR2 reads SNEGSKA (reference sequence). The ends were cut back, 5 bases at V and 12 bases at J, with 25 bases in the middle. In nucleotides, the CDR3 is TGCAGTGCTTTCCCCGCCGGGAGGGGGAAGGGCCACACCTTC. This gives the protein CSAFPAGRGKGHTF.

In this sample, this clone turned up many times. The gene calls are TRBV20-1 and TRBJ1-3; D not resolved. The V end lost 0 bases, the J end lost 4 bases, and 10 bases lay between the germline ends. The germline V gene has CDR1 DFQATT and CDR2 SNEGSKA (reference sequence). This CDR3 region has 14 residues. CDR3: CSARDNSYGNTIYF. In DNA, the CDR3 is TGCAGTGCTAGAGATAACAGCTACGGAAACACCATATATTTT.

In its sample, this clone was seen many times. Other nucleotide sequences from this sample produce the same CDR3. This chain's CDR3 is CASSLISYEQYF. CDR3 sequence (DNA): TGTGCCAGCAGCTTAATCAGCTACGAGCAGTACTTC. The chain joins TRBV7-2 to TRBJ2-7; no definite D call. The CDR3 is 12 amino acids. Trimming shortened V by 2 bases and J by 3 bases, and 5 bases separated the two germline ends. Germline loops: CDR1 SGHTA, CDR2 FQGNSA.

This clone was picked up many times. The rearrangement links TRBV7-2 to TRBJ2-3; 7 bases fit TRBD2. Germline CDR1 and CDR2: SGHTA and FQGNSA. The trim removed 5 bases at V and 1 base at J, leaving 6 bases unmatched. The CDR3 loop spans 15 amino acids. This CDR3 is CASSPQRGRTDTQYF. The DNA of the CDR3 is TGTGCCAGCAGCCCCCAGCGGGGACGCACAGATACGCAGTATTTT. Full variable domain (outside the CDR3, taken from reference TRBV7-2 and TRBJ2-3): GAGVSQSPSNKVTEKGKDVELRCDPISGHTALYWYRQSLGQGLEFLIYFQGNSAPDKSGLPSDRFSAERTGGSVSTLTIQRTQQEDSAVYLCASSPQRGRTDTQYFGPGTRLTVL.

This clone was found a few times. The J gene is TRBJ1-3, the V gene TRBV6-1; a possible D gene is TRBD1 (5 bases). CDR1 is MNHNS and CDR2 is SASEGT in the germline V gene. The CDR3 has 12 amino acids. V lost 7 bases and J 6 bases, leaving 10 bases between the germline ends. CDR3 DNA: TGTGCCAGCACTAGGGGCGTAAACACCATATATTTT. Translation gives CASTRGVNTIYF.

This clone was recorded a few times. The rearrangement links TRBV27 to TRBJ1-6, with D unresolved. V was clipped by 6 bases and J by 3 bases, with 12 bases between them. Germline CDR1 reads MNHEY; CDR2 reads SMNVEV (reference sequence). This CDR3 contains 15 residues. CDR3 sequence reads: CASRVDIGYNSPLHF. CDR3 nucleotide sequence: TGTGCCAGCAGGGTAGACATCGGCTATAATTCACCCCTCCACTTT.

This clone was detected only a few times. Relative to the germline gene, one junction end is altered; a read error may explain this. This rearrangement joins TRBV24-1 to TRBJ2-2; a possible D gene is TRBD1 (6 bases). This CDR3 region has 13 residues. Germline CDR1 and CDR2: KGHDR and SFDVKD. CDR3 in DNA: TGTGTCACCATGAGGGACAACATCGGAGAGCTGTTTTTT. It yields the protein CVTMRDNIGELFF.

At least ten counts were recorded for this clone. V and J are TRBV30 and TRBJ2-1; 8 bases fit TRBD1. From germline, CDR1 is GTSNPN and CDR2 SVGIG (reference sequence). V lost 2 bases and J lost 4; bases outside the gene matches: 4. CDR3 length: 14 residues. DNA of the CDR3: TGTGCCTGGAGTAGTGACAGGGGATACAATGAGCAGTTCTTC. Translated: CAWSSDRGYNEQFF.

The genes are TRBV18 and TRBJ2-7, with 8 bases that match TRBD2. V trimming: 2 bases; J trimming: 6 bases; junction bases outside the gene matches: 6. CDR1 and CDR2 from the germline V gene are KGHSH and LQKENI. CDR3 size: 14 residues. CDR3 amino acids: CASSPGTRTGEQYF. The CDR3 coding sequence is TGTGCCAGCTCACCAGGGACTAGAACGGGCGAGCAGTACTTC.

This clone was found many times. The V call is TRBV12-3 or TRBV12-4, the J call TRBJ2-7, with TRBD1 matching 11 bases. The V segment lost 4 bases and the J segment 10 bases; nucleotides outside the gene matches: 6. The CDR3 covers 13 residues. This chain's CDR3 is CASSSGTGGFQYF. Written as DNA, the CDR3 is TGTGCCAGCAGTTCCGGGACAGGGGGTTTTCAGTACTTC.

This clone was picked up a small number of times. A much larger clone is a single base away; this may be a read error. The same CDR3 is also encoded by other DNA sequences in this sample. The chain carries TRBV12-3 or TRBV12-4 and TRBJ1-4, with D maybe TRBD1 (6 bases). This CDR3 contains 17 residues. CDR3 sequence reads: CASSQKRGAATNEKLFF. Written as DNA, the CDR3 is TGTGCCAGCAGCCAAAAGAGGGGGGCCGCAACTAATGAAAAACTGTTTTTC.

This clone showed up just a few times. The CDR3 DNA reads as TGTGCCAGCAGTTTATCGACAGGGATAATGCGGCCCCAGCATTTT. As protein: CASSLSTGIMRPQHF. This chain connects TRBV27 to TRBJ1-5; 7 nucleotides agree with TRBD1. With V trimmed by 0 bases and J by 9 bases, 8 bases remained unmatched. The CDR3 is 15 residues long. Germline CDR1 MNHEY, CDR2 SMNVEV (reference sequence).

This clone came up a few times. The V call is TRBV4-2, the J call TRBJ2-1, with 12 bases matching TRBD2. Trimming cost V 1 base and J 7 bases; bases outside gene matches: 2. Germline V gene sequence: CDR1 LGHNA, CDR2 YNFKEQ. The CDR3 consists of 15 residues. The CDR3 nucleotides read TGTGCCAGCAGCCAAGGGCTAGCGGGAGGGAATGAGCAGTTCTTC. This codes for CASSQGLAGGNEQFF.

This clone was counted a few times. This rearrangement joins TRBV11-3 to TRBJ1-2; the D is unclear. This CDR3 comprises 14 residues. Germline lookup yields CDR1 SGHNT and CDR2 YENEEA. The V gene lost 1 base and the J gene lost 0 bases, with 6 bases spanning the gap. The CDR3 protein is CASSLGVSNYGYTF. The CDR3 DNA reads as TGTGCCAGCAGCTTAGGGGTCTCTAACTATGGCTACACCTTC.

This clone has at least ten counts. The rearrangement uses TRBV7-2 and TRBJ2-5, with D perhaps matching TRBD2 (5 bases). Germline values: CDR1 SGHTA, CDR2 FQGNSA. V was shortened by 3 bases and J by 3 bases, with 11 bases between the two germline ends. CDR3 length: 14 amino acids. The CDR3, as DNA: TGTGCCAGCAGCTTCGACACTAGAAAAGAGACCCAGTACTTC. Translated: CASSFDTRKETQYF.

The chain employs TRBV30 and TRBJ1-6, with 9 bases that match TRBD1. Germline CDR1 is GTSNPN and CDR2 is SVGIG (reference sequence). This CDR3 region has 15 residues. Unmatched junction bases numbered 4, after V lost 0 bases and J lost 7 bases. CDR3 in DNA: TGTGCCTGGAGTGTACTCGGGACAGGGAATTCACCCCTCCACTTT. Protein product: CAWSVLGTGNSPLHF.

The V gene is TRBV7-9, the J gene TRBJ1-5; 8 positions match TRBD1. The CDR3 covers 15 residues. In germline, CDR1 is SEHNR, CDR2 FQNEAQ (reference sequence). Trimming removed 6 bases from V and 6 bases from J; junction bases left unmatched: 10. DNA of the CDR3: TGTGCCAGCAGTAGGGTGACAGGGGTCTTTCAGCCCCAGCATTTT. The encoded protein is CASSRVTGVFQPQHF.

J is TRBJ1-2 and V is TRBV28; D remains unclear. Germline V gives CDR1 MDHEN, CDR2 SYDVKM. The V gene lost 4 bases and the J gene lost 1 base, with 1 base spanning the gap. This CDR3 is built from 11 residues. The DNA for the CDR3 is TGTGCCAGCAGTTATAACTATGGCTACACCTTC. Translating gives CASSYNYGYTF.

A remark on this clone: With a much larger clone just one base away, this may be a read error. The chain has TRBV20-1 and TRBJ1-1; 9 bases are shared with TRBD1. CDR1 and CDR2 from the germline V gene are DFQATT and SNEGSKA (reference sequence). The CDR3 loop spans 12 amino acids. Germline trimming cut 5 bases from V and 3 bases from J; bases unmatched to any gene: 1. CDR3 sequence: CSARQGDTEAFF. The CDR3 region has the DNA TGCAGTGCTCGACAGGGGGACACTGAAGCTTTCTTT.

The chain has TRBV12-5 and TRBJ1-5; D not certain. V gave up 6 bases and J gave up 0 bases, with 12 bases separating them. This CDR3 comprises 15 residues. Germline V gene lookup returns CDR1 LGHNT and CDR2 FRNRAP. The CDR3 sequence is CASGPGRHSNQPQHF. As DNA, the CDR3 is TGTGCTAGTGGACCTGGCCGTCATAGCAATCAGCCCCAGCATTTT. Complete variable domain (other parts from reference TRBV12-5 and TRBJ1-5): DARVTQTPRHKVTEMGQEVTMRCQPILGHNTVFWYRQTMMQGLELLAYFRNRAPLDDSGMPKDRFSAEMPDATLATLKIQPSEPRDSAVYFCASGPGRHSNQPQHFGDGTRLSIL.

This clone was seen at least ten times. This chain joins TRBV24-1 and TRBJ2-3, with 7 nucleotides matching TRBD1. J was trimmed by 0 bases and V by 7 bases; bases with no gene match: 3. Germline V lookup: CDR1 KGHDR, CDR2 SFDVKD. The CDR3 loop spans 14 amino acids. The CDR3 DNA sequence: TGTGCCACCAGCGGGACAGCTAGCACAGATACGCAGTATTTT. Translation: CATSGTASTDTQYF.

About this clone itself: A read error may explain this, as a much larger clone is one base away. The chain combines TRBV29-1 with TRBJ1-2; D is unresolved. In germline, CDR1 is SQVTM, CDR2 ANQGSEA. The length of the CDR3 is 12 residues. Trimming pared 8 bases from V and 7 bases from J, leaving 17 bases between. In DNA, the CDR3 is TGCAGCTGCCGCGTAGGGCGGCGTGGCTACACCTTC. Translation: CSCRVGRRGYTF.